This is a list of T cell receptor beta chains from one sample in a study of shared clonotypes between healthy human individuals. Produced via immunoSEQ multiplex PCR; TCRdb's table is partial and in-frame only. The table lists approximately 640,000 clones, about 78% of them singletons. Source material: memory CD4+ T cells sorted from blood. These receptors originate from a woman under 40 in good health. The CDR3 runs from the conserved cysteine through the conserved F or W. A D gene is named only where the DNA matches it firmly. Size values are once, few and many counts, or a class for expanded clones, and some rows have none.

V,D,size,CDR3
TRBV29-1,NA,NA,CSVTWLRYNEQFF
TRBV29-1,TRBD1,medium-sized,CSMDRGVSYNEQFF
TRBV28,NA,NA,CASSSGMGYTF
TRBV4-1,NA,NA,CASSQDHRGDTEAFF
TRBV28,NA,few,CASSIAELNTGELFF
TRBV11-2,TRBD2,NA,CASSFGLAGGRNTGELFF
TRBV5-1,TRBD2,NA,CASSLTSGRRGSYEQYF
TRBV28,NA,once,CASSFRGTNSPYGYTF
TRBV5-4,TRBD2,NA,CASSLAGVGNEQFF
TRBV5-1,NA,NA,CASSELLGPDTQYF
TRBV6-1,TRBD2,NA,CASSELGTSGKQYF
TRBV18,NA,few,CASSPLRDWNYEQYF
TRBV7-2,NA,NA,CASGQKHEKLFF
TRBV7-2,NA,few,CASSFAANEQFF
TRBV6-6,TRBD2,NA,CASKGTSRDTQYF
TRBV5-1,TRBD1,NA,CASSWTGYGYTF
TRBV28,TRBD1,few,CASSPRGQGVGEQYF
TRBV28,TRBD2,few,CASRLPSGGEQYF
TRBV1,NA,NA,CTSSPRQRQRETQYF
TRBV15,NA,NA,CATSREAAQETQYF